This T cell receptor (beta chain) was recovered during a study of cytomegalovirus exposure and HLA in healthy donors. The primer mix had 60 Vbeta and 13 Jbeta primers. Sequencing used immunoSEQ multiplex PCR; TCRdb keeps in-frame clones, though not all of them. The table lists about 170,000 clones, around 84% of them singletons, with around 2.5% in the top ten. The clonotype was recovered from a man between 25 and 39 years old in good health and CMV-seropositive. Sequencing used PBMCs.

The CDR3, as DNA: TGTGCCAGTAGTCCCCAAGGAGGCCCTACCGGGGAGCTGTTTTTT. Translating gives CASSPQGGPTGELFF. The rearrangement joins TRBV19 to TRBJ2-2; maybe TRBD2 (5 bases). V lost 5 bases to trimming and J lost 5 bases, with 15 bases between them. The CDR3 extends over 15 amino acids. Per the germline V gene, CDR1 is LNHDA and CDR2 is SQIVND (reference sequence).